Listed below are T cell receptor beta chains from one sample, sequenced in a study of cytomegalovirus exposure and HLA in healthy donors. Only in-frame clones appear in the TCRdb table, and some are missing; sequencing was by immunoSEQ multiplex PCR. The sample includes 150,000 to 200,000 clones. Sequencing was done on a sample of PBMCs. Receptors originate from a woman younger than 30 in good health and CMV-seropositive. Each CDR3 is given with its conserved first and last residue. D genes are given only for firm matches.

TRBD1	TRBJ1-1	TRBV6-1	CASSKTGFAEAFF	TGTGCCAGCAGCAAGACAGGGTTCGCTGAAGCTTTCTTT
.	TRBJ2-1	TRBV5-6	CASSLSFRGNEQFF	TGTGCCAGCAGCTTGTCCTTTAGGGGGAATGAGCAGTTCTTC
TRBD1	TRBJ2-5	TRBV10-1	CASRADRASGTQYF	TGCGCCAGCAGGGCGGACAGGGCTTCGGGGACCCAGTACTTC
TRBD1	TRBJ2-7	TRBV6-5	CASSRGQGAVRQYF	TGTGCCAGCAGTAGGGGCCAGGGGGCTGTCCGGCAGTACTTC
.	TRBJ2-3	TRBV4-1	CASSQDIEGLTDTQYF	TGCGCCAGCAGCCAAGATATCGAGGGTTTAACAGATACGCAGTATTTT
.	TRBJ1-1	TRBV7-3	CASSLTGDTEAFF	TGTGCCAGCAGCTTAACCGGGGACACTGAAGCTTTCTTT
.	TRBJ2-3	TRBV2	CASKDSRASTDTQYF	TGTGCCAGCAAGGATTCCAGGGCGTCCACAGATACGCAGTATTTT
TRBD1	TRBJ2-1	TRBV5-1	CASSGRQGWGEQFF	TGCGCCAGCAGCGGGAGACAGGGGTGGGGTGAGCAGTTCTTC
TRBD2	TRBJ2-7	TRBV6-6	CASSFLAGHSYEQYF	TGTGCCAGCAGTTTTCTAGCGGGACATTCCTACGAGCAGTACTTC
TRBD1	TRBJ1-6	TRBV6-6	CASSYGTGANSPLHF	TGTGCCAGCAGTTACGGGACAGGGGCTAATTCACCCCTCCACTTT
.	TRBJ2-7	TRBV7-6	CASSLTGMVEQYF	TGTGCCAGCAGCTTAACAGGGATGGTCGAGCAGTACTTC
TRBD1	TRBJ1-1	TRBV2	CASSEAPGQVTEAFF	TGTGCCAGCAGTGAAGCGCCGGGACAGGTCACTGAAGCTTTCTTT
.	TRBJ1-5	TRBV15	CATSREGAGQPQHF	TGTGCCACCAGCAGAGAAGGGGCAGGGCAGCCCCAGCATTTT
TRBD2	TRBJ2-7	TRBV7-9	CASSSGISSGGSAQYF	TGTGCCAGCAGCTCGGGAATCAGTAGCGGGGGGTCGGCGCAGTACTTC
.	TRBJ1-2	TRBV9	CASSALQFYGYTF	TGTGCCAGCAGCGCGTTACAGTTCTATGGCTACACCTTC
TRBD2	TRBJ2-7	TRBV7-9	CASSLGIAGDYEQYF	TGTGCCAGCAGCTTAGGGATAGCGGGCGACTACGAGCAGTACTTC
.	TRBJ1-5	TRBV10-3	CASQQGDQPQHF	TGTGCCTCGCAACAGGGTGATCAGCCCCAGCATTTT
.	TRBJ2-7	TRBV11-2	CASSLDYEQYF	TGTGCCAGCAGCTTAGATTACGAGCAGTACTTC
.	TRBJ1-6	TRBV6-1	CASSEYDPTSGSGFSPLHF	TGTGCCAGCAGTGAATATGATCCCACTTCTGGGTCAGGGTTCTCACCCCTCCACTTT
.	TRBJ2-4	TRBV4-3	CASSQDFAGKDIQYF	TGCGCCAGCAGCCAAGATTTTGCAGGGAAGGACATTCAGTACTTC
TRBD1	TRBJ2-4	TRBV7-2	CASSLTGGSNIQYF	TGTGCCAGCAGCCTAACAGGGGGCTCAAACATTCAGTACTTC
.	TRBJ2-3	TRBV7-2	CASSIASVTQYF	TGTGCCAGCAGCATCGCTTCGGTAACGCAGTATTTT
TRBD2	TRBJ2-1	TRBV4-1	CASSPGGEQFF	TGCGCCAGCAGCCCGGGGGGTGAGCAGTTCTTC
.	TRBJ2-1	TRBV2	CASSETRGGNEQFF	TGTGCCAGCAGTGAGACCCGGGGTGGCAATGAGCAGTTCTTC
.	TRBJ1-2	TRBV5-4	CASSPSGFDGYTF	TGTGCCAGCAGCCCATCAGGGTTTGATGGCTACACCTTC
.	TRBJ2-3	TRBV4-3	CASSLTQGATDTQYF	TGCGCCAGCAGCCTAACACAGGGAGCGACAGATACGCAGTATTTT
.	TRBJ1-2	TRBV10-3	CAISATGVREGYTF	TGTGCCATCAGTGCGACCGGGGTCCGGGAGGGCTACACCTTC
.	TRBJ2-7	TRBV6-5	CASSYSRGTYEQYF	TGTGCCAGCAGTTACTCAAGGGGAACCTACGAGCAGTACTTC
.	TRBJ2-3	TRBV30	CAWSVPSPTTDTQYF	TGTGCCTGGAGTGTTCCTTCTCCGACTACAGATACGCAGTATTTT
.	TRBJ1-5	TRBV2	CASSVGVGGQPQHF	TGTGCCAGCAGTGTTGGTGTGGGGGGTCAGCCCCAGCATTTT
.	TRBJ2-1	TRBV6-1	CASSGGGIYNEQFF	TGTGCCAGCAGTGGCGGGGGCATATACAATGAGCAGTTCTTC
.	TRBJ2-2	TRBV4-2	CASQQGRHNGELFF	TGTGCCAGCCAACAGGGGAGGCATAACGGGGAGCTGTTTTTT
TRBD2	TRBJ2-3	TRBV11-3	CASSPARGSGMPTDTQYF	TGTGCCAGCAGCCCGGCGCGGGGTAGCGGGATGCCGACAGATACGCAGTATTTT
.	TRBJ1-1	TRBV15	CATSRPLPDTEAFF	TGTGCCACCAGCAGACCCCTCCCCGACACTGAAGCTTTCTTT
.	TRBJ2-3	TRBV4-1	CASSQLPLLVAKDTQYF	TGCGCCAGCAGCCAACTCCCGTTGCTGGTAGCTAAAGATACGCAGTATTTT
TRBD1	TRBJ2-1	TRBV7-8	CASSLNRGSYNEQFF	TGTGCCAGCAGCTTAAACAGGGGTTCCTACAATGAGCAGTTCTTC
TRBD1	TRBJ1-2	TRBV7-2	CASSLGGTGPYGYTF	TGTGCCAGCAGCTTAGGAGGGACAGGACCCTATGGCTACACCTTC
.	TRBJ1-4	TRBV7-9	CASSLRLRKGQGVGKLFF	TGTGCCAGCAGCTTACGACTTCGGAAGGGGCAAGGGGTAGGAAAACTGTTTTTT